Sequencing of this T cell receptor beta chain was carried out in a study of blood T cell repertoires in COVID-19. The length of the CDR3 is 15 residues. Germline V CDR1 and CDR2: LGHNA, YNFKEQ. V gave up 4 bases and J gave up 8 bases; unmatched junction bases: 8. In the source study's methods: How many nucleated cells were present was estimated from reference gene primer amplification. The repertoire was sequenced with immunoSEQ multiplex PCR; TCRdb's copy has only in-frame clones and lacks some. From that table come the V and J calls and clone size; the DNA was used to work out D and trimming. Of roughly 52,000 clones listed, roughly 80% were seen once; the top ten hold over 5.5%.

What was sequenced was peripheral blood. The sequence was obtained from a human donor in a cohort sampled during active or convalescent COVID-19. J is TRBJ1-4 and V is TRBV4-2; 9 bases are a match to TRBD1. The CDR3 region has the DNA TGTGCCAGCAGCCCCGACAGGGGGGTAGGGGAAAAACTGTTTTTT. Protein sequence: CASSPDRGVGEKLFF.